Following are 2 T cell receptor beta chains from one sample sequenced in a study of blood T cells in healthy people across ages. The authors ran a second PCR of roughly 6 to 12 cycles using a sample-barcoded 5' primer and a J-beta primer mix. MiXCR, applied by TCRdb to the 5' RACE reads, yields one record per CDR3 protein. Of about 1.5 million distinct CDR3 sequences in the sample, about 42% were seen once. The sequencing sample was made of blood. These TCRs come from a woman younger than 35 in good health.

The CDR3 loop reads CASSLGRPGAKNIQYF. CDR3 bases: TGTGCCAGCAGCTTAGGACGGCCTGGGGCCAAAAACATTCAGTACTTC. The chain joins TRBV7-9 to TRBJ2-4; D gene ambiguous. Germline-derived CDR1 and CDR2 are SEHNR and FQNEAQ (reference sequence). This CDR3 has 16 amino acids. Trimming removed 1 base at V and 1 base at J, with 11 bases between.

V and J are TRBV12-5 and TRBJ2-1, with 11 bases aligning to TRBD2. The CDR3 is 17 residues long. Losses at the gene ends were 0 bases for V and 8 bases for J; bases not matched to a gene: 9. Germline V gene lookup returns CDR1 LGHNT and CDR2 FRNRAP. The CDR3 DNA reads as TGTGCTAGTGGTTTGGTAGAAACTAGCGGGAGACCCCATGAGCAGTTCTTC. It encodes CASGLVETSGRPHEQFF.